This entry is about one T cell receptor beta chain. Assay used: immunoSEQ multiplex PCR; TCRdb lists only in-frame clones, some missing. The repertoire consists of hundreds of thousands of clones, with 88% occurring once and the leading ten covering 9.4%. The sample belongs to a study of blood T cell repertoires in COVID-19. The sequenced sample was peripheral blood. The receptor comes from a man between 18 and 29 years old with active or convalescent COVID-19.

CDR3 nucleotide sequence: TGTGCCAGTAGCCGTGAGAGGGAGCAGTTCTTC. Translation gives CASSREREQFF. J is TRBJ2-1 and V is TRBV19; D remains unclear. CDR1 and CDR2 (germline): LNHDA, SQIVND (reference sequence). Trimming took 6 bases from V and 10 from J, leaving 10 bases between them. This CDR3 is built from 11 residues.